This T cell receptor (beta chain) was captured in a study of blood T cells in healthy people across ages. The sample holds a few counts of this clonotype. Germline CDR1 DFQATT, CDR2 SNEGSKA (reference sequence). The CDR3 consists of 13 residues. With 0 bases removed from V and 1 base from J, the gap between germline ends came to 7 bases. Investigators took about 9.1 milliliters of peripheral blood from every donor. Total RNA amounts of at least 5 micrograms were extracted per sample. Combining a sample-barcoded 5' primer with a J-beta primer mix, a second PCR ran for about 7 to 11 cycles. MiXCR, applied by TCRdb to the 5' RACE reads, yields one record per CDR3 protein. The repertoire includes 1.4 million or so distinct CDR3 sequences, roughly two fifths of them detected once, and about 4.1% sits in the top ten.

The source is a woman in her late teens or twenties in good health. Sequencing was performed on blood. The chain recombines TRBV20-1 with TRBJ2-7; D not resolved. The CDR3 sequence: CSARELVSYEQYF. CDR3 nucleotide sequence: TGCAGTGCTAGAGAGCTAGTATCCTACGAGCAGTACTTC.